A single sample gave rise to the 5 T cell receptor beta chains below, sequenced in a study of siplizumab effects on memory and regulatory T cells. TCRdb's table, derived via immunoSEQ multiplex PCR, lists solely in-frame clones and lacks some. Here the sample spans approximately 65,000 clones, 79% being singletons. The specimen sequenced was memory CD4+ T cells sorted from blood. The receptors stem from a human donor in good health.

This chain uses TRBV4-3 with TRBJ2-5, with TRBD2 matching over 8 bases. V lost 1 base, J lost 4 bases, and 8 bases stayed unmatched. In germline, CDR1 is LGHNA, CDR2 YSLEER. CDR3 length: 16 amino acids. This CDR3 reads CASSQGTSGLAETQYF. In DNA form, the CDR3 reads TGCGCCAGCAGCCAAGGGACATCCGGACTAGCAGAGACCCAGTACTTC.

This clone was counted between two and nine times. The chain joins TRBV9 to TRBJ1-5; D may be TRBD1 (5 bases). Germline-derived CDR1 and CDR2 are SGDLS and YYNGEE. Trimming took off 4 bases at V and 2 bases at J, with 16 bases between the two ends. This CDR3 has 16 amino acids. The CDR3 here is CASSLCRDLGNQPQHF. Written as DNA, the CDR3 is TGTGCCAGCAGCTTATGCCGGGACTTAGGCAATCAGCCCCAGCATTTT.

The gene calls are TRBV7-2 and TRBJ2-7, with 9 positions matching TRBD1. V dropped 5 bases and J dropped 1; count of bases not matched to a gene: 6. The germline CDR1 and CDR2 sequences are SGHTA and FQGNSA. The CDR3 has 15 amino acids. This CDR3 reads CASSMTGTGSYEQYF. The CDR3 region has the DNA TGTGCCAGCAGCATGACCGGGACAGGGTCCTACGAGCAGTACTTC.

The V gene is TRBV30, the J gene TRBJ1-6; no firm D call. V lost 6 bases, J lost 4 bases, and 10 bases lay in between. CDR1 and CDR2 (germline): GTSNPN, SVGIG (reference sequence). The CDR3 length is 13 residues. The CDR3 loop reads CACRGEYNSPLHF. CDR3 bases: TGTGCCTGCCGAGGAGAGTATAATTCACCCCTCCACTTT.

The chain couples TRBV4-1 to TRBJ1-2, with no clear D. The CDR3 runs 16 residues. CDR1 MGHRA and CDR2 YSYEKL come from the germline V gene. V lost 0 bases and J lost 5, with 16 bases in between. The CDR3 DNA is TGCGCCAGCAGCCAAGAACGGATGCGTAGGGATTATGGCTACACCTTC. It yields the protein CASSQERMRRDYGYTF.